The next 22 T cell receptor beta chains were all read from a single sample in a study of control samples from healthy donors and cancer patients. Using immunoSEQ multiplex PCR, the repertoire was profiled, and TCRdb retains in-frame clones only, with some absent. The sample includes about 51,000 clones, approximately 91% seen only once; the top ten take almost 40%. Sequencing input: PBMCs. These receptors all stem from a man aged 45-65 years with head and neck cancer.

The gene calls are TRBV10-3 and TRBJ2-5, with no clear D. Trimming removed 7 bases from V and 1 base from J, with 13 bases in between. CDR3 size: 14 residues. Germline CDR1 reads ENHRY; CDR2 reads SYGVKD. CDR3 in DNA: TGTGCCATCACCCGTTCTCTGTTCCAAGAGACCCAGTACTTC. It translates to CAITRSLFQETQYF.

The V call is TRBV28, the J call TRBJ1-1, with D unresolved. The germline V gene encodes CDR1 MDHEN and CDR2 SYDVKM. V gave up 3 bases and J gave up 1 base, with 6 bases separating them. There are 13 residues in the CDR3. The CDR3 DNA follows: TGTGCCAGCAGTTTTCCAGGGAACACTGAAGCTTTCTTT. Translated: CASSFPGNTEAFF.

The V gene is TRBV6-4, the J gene TRBJ1-6; no reliable D call. Trimming shortened V by 2 bases and J by 7 bases, and 6 bases separated the two germline ends. The V gene's germline CDR1 is MRHNA and CDR2 SNTAGT. This CDR3 has 13 residues. The CDR3, as DNA: TGTGCCAGCAGTGACGTGGCCAATTCACCCCTCCACTTT. This sequence encodes CASSDVANSPLHF.

The rearrangement links TRBV6-5 to TRBJ1-1; D unclear. CDR1 and CDR2 from the germline V gene are MNHEY and SVGAGI. The CDR3 contains 13 residues. Trimming removed 6 bases from V and 4 bases from J, with 12 bases in between. In nucleotides, the CDR3 is TGTGCCAGCAGGTACCGAGGTGGCACTGAAGCTTTCTTT. Translated: CASRYRGGTEAFF.

This chain connects TRBV11-2 to TRBJ2-7; 8 bases are shared with TRBD2. Per germline, CDR1 SGHAT and CDR2 FQNNGV. The CDR3 has 15 amino acids. V dropped 4 bases and J dropped 3; count of bases not matched to a gene: 8. The CDR3 is CASSSIQRGNYEQYF. CDR3 DNA sequence: TGTGCCAGCAGCTCTATACAGCGGGGGAACTACGAGCAGTACTTC. The entire variable domain, with the rest obtained from reference TRBV11-2 and TRBJ2-7, is as follows: EAGVAQSPRYKIIEKRQSVAFWCNPISGHATLYWYQQILGQGPKLLIQFQNNGVVDDSQLPKDRFSAERLKGVDSTLKIQPAKLEDSAVYLCASSSIQRGNYEQYFGPGTRLTVT.

This chain uses TRBV27 with TRBJ2-1; TRBD2 agrees at 9 bases. Germline CDR1 is MNHEY and CDR2 is SMNVEV (reference sequence). The trim removed 2 bases at V and 7 bases at J, leaving 3 bases unmatched. This CDR3 contains 14 residues. The CDR3 reads CASSLELAGNEQFF. CDR3 sequence (DNA): TGTGCCAGCAGTTTAGAGCTAGCGGGGAATGAGCAGTTCTTC.

The chain couples TRBV4-1 to TRBJ2-3; D is uncertain. Trimming took 0 bases from V and 0 from J, leaving 10 bases between them. The V gene's germline CDR1 is MGHRA and CDR2 YSYEKL. This CDR3 spans 16 amino acids. CDR3 DNA sequence: TGCGCCAGCAGCCAAGAATGGGCGTTTAGCACAGATACGCAGTATTTT. Translated: CASSQEWAFSTDTQYF.

The chain is built from TRBV11-2 and TRBJ1-4; tentative D call: TRBD1 (5 bases). CDR1 is SGHAT, CDR2 FQNNGV, per germline. The CDR3 contains 15 residues. The ends were cut back, 0 bases at V and 7 bases at J, with 12 bases in the middle. The CDR3 bases are TGTGCCAGCAGCTTAGATGGGGGGGAAGGTGAAAAACTGTTTTTT. It is translated as CASSLDGGEGEKLFF.

The rearrangement uses TRBV29-1 and TRBJ2-3; TRBD2 might be the D (6 bases). The CDR3 consists of 15 residues. V was cut by 1 base and J by 5 bases, with 16 bases left in between. Germline-derived CDR1 and CDR2 are SQVTM and ANQGSEA. CDR3 sequence: CSVEGGPGRLDTQYF. The CDR3 nucleotides are TGCAGCGTTGAAGGCGGGCCGGGGAGGCTAGATACGCAGTATTTT.

This chain links TRBV7-9 with TRBJ1-1; D is unresolved. V lost 7 bases and J 5 bases, leaving 17 bases between the germline ends. Germline V lookup: CDR1 SEHNR, CDR2 FQNEAQ (reference sequence). The CDR3 is 14 residues long. The CDR3 is CASTSGLVGTEAFF. CDR3 nucleotide sequence: TGTGCCAGCACCTCGGGTTTAGTGGGGACTGAAGCTTTCTTT. The variable domain in full, with the rest retrieved from reference TRBV7-9 and TRBJ1-1, is DTGVSQNPRHKITKRGQNVTFRCDPISEHNRLYWYRQTLGQGPEFLTYFQNEAQLEKSRLLSDRFSAERPKGSFSTLEIQRTEQGDSAMYLCASTSGLVGTEAFFGQGTRLTVV.

V and J are TRBV30 and TRBJ2-1; D may be TRBD2 (6 bases). The CDR3 loop spans 14 amino acids. Deletions cut 1 base from V and 4 bases from J, with 11 bases between. Germline lookup yields CDR1 GTSNPN and CDR2 SVGIG (reference sequence). In DNA form, the CDR3 reads TGTGCCTGGAGTGAGGCGGGGCCTTACAATGAGCAGTTCTTC. Translation gives CAWSEAGPYNEQFF.

The rearrangement links TRBV28 to TRBJ2-2; a weak D match, TRBD1 (6 bases). Germline V gene data show CDR1 as MDHEN and CDR2 as SYDVKM. Trimming pared 6 bases from V and 7 bases from J, leaving 18 bases between. The CDR3 length is 15 residues. DNA for the CDR3: TGTGCCAGCAGCGACAGGAAACTCCTGGGCGGGGAGCTGTTTTTT. The encoded protein is CASSDRKLLGGELFF.

The sample holds a few counts of this clone. This chain links TRBV9 with TRBJ2-5; D is uncertain. Germline CDR1 SGDLS, CDR2 YYNGEE. Trimming pared 0 bases from V and 4 bases from J, leaving 10 bases between. The CDR3 runs 14 residues. The CDR3: CASSVGPQRETQYF. The CDR3 nucleotides are TGTGCCAGCAGCGTAGGTCCCCAACGAGAGACCCAGTACTTC.

DNA for the CDR3: TGTGCCACCAGTGATGGTTTGTCTAGCTGGTATTTT. Translated, it gives CATSDGLSSWYF. The rearrangement joins TRBV24-1 to TRBJ2-3; the D gene is possibly TRBD2 (5 bases). This CDR3 region has 12 residues. Trimming shortened V by 3 bases and J by 14 bases, and 14 bases separated the two germline ends. Germline-derived CDR1 and CDR2 are KGHDR and SFDVKD.

This clone was seen only once. This chain uses TRBV7-2 with TRBJ1-5, with 10 bases lining up with TRBD1. The ends lost 5 bases at V and 7 bases at J; junction bases unmatched: 11. The CDR3 extends over 16 amino acids. Germline assignment: CDR1 SGHTA and CDR2 FQGNSA. The CDR3 protein is CASSQRGQGIGQPQHF. Here the CDR3 DNA reads TGTGCCAGCAGCCAAAGGGGACAGGGGATAGGACAGCCCCAGCATTTT. The full variable domain, completed using reference TRBV7-2 and TRBJ1-5, is GAGVSQSPSNKVTEKGKDVELRCDPISGHTALYWYRQSLGQGLEFLIYFQGNSAPDKSGLPSDRFSAERTGGSVSTLTIQRTQQEDSAVYLCASSQRGQGIGQPQHFGDGTRLSIL.

This chain uses TRBV5-5 with TRBJ2-7; 9 nucleotides match TRBD1. Looked up from germline, CDR1 is SGHKS and CDR2 is YYEKEE (reference sequence). The ends lost 2 bases at V and 2 bases at J; junction bases unmatched: 5. The CDR3 is 15 residues long. The chain's CDR3 is CASSLQGAPTYEQYF. The CDR3 coding sequence is TGTGCCAGCAGCTTACAGGGGGCCCCCACCTACGAGCAGTACTTC. Full variable domain (missing parts from reference TRBV5-5 and TRBJ2-7): DAGVTQSPTHLIKTRGQQVTLRCSPISGHKSVSWYQQVLGQGPQFIFQYYEKEERGRGNFPDRFSARQFPNYSSELNVNALLLGDSALYLCASSLQGAPTYEQYFGPGTRLTVT.

The V and J genes are TRBV6-5 and TRBJ2-7; 7 bases match TRBD2. Germline V gene data show CDR1 as MNHEY and CDR2 as SVGAGI. The length of the CDR3 is 14 residues. Trimming took 4 bases from V and 1 from J; bases not matched to a gene: 4. Written as DNA, the CDR3 is TGTGCCAGCAGTTGGGCTAGCGGATCCTACGAGCAGTACTTC. Translated: CASSWASGSYEQYF.

The chain recombines TRBV29-1 with TRBJ2-2; D is perhaps TRBD2 (6 bases). Germline CDR1 and CDR2: SQVTM and ANQGSEA. Between the trimmed V and J ends, which lost 5 bases and 4 bases, there was a span of 20 bases. The CDR3 has 16 residues. In DNA, the CDR3 is TGCAGCGTTAGAGCGAGGGGTAGCGGTATCACCGGGGAGCTGTTTTTT. It is translated as CSVRARGSGITGELFF.

This chain connects TRBV4-3 to TRBJ2-1; D remains unclear. The germline V gene encodes CDR1 LGHNA and CDR2 YSLEER. This CDR3 is built from 16 residues. V was clipped by 0 bases and J by 4 bases, with 13 bases between them. In DNA, the CDR3 is TGCGCCAGCAGCCAAGAGGCCAGGAGTTCTTACAATGAGCAGTTCTTC. It translates to CASSQEARSSYNEQFF.

The J gene is TRBJ1-1, the V gene TRBV30; 9 nucleotides line up with TRBD1. The CDR3 is 14 amino acids. Trimming removed 0 bases from V and 5 bases from J; junction bases left unmatched: 4. Germline V gives CDR1 GTSNPN, CDR2 SVGIG (reference sequence). The CDR3 DNA reads TGTGCCTGGAGTGTAGGACAGGGGCAGACTGAAGCTTTCTTT. Residues: CAWSVGQGQTEAFF.

In DNA, the CDR3 is TGTGCCAGCAGAACACCGGGACTAGCGGGAAAAAGATCGAACACCGGGGAGCTGTTTTTT. This encodes CASRTPGLAGKRSNTGELFF. The rearrangement uses TRBV3-1 (or the pseudogene TRBV3-2) and TRBJ2-2; TRBD2 matches 13 bases. CDR1 and CDR2 (germline): LGHDT, YNNKEL (reference sequence). The CDR3 loop spans 20 amino acids. The V gene end was trimmed by 6 bases and the J gene end by 0 bases; junction bases not matched to a gene: 13.

The chain links TRBV30 to TRBJ1-2; 8 bases map to TRBD1. Germline V gives CDR1 GTSNPN, CDR2 SVGIG (reference sequence). Germline trimming cut 4 bases from V and 4 bases from J; bases unmatched to any gene: 8. CDR3 size: 14 residues. The CDR3 DNA sequence: TGTGCCTGGAACCCAGACAGGGGTTCCTATGGCTACACCTTC. Its translation: CAWNPDRGSYGYTF.